This TCR beta chain was retrieved from a study of beta chain features in type 1 diabetes. With V trimmed by 4 bases and J by 7 bases, 4 bases remained unmatched. Germline V CDR1 and CDR2: SGHTA, FQGTGA. The CDR3 length is 14 residues. Of the isolated RNA, all was reverse transcribed, and so the sequenced material was expressed TCRB transcripts. The protocol was immunoSEQ multiplex PCR, while the TCRdb copy is restricted to in-frame clones and leaves out a portion. The data show 350,000 to 400,000 clones, with roughly 16% seen just once and approximately 0.02% held by the top ten. This TCR was recovered from a woman aged 18-35 years in good health. Sample: naive CD4+ T cells from blood. The V and J genes are TRBV7-3 and TRBJ2-1; 10 nucleotides match TRBD2. The CDR3 sequence: CASSSRTSGNEQFF. The CDR3 DNA sequence: TGTGCCAGCAGCTCCCGGACTAGCGGAAATGAGCAGTTCTTC.